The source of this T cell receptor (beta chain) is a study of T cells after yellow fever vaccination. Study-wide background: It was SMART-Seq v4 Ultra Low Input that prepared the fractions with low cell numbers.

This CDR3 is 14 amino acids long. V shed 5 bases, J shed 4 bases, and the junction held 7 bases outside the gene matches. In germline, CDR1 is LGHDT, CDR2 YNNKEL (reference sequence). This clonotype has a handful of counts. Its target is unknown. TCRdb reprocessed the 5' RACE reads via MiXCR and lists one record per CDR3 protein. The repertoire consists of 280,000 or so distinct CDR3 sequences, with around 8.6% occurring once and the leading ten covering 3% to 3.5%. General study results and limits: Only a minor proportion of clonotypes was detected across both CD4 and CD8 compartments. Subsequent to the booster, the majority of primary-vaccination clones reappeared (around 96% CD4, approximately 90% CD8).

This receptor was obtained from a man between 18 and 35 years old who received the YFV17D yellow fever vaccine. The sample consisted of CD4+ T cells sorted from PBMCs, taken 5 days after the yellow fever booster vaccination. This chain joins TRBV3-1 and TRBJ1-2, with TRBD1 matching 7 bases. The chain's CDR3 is CASSEETGSYGYTF. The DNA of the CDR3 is TGTGCCAGCAGCGAGGAGACAGGGTCCTATGGCTACACCTTC.